These T cell receptor beta chains were read from a single sample in a study of blood T cell repertoires in COVID-19. Using immunoSEQ multiplex PCR, the repertoire was profiled, and TCRdb retains in-frame clones only, with some absent. The data contain about 430,000 clones, 85% to 90% of them singletons. The source material was peripheral blood. The source is a man younger than 30 with COVID-19, enrolled during active disease. Both conserved end residues are part of each CDR3. Each record gives: V gene, CDR3 protein.

>TRBV18
CASSYIAGGSEQFF
>TRBV25-1
CASSPRRVDNSPLHF
>TRBV27
CASSSSGTTRFF
>TRBV3-1/TRBV3-2
CASQGEFGTDTQYF
>TRBV3-1/TRBV3-2
CASTSSQPGDNEQFF
>TRBV2
CASSEGSGRAVNEQFF
>TRBV13
CASTKERETGELFF
>TRBV4-1
CASSQDPGTGGYEQYF
>TRBV30
CACEQGIDTQYF
>TRBV5-4
CASSFGGQETQYF
>TRBV18
CASSPDRGGTEAFF
>TRBV30
CAWSEAGYEQYF
>TRBV6-5
CASSPGQAGELFF
>TRBV6-5
CASSLAQAMEPQHF
>TRBV29-1
CSSRVYYEQYF
>TRBV5-4
CASSLVSGTPTDTQYF
>TRBV5-4
CASSSTSSEQYF
>TRBV6-2/TRBV6-3
CASSSGPALRLQTSTDTQYF
>TRBV6-5
CASRTSGTYEQYF
>TRBV5-1
CASSLRDRGNYEQYF
>TRBV12-5
CASGIQGAPYEQYF
>TRBV6-1
CASSDRVLQPANVLTF
>TRBV5-1
CASSQLGQGINGYTF
>TRBV6-2/TRBV6-3
CASSSIGLAGPTDTQYF
>TRBV5-6
CASSFFSVDIQYF
>TRBV9
CASSVEASGAYEQYF
>TRBV2
CASSRLAGGQGAQYF
>TRBV27
CASSPTTSGSTEAFF
>TRBV4-1
CASSADRGHGYTF
>TRBV11-3
CASSSAEQRASGELFF
>TRBV5-5
CASSSWDRGGQETQYF
>TRBV5-5
CASSLLVGGPGETQYF
>TRBV9
CASSVTGFWTDTQYF
>TRBV2
CASSPSENTEAFF
>TRBV19
CASGGQGLNTGELFF
>TRBV12-5
CASGLLAESRTLPYEQYF
>TRBV6-1
CASSDRGNQPQHF
>TRBV6-5
CASRMFVGLVNEQFF